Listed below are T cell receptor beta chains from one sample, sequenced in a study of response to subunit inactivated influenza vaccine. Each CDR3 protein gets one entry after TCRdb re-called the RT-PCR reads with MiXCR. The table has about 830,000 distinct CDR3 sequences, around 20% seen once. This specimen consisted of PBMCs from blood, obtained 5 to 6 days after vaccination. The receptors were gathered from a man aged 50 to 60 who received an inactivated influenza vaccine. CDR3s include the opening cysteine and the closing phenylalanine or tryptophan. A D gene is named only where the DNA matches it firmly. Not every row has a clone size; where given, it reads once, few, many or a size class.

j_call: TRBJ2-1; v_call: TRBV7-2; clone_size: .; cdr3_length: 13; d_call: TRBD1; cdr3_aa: CASSSWTGGEQFF; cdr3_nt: TGTGCCAGCAGCTCCTGGACAGGGGGAGAGCAGTTCTTC
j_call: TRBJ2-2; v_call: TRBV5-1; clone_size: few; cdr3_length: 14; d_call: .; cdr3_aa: CASSLESGAGELFF; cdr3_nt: TGCGCCAGCAGCTTGGAGTCAGGGGCCGGGGAGCTGTTTTTT
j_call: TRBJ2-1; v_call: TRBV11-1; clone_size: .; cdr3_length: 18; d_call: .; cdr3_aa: CASRNNGRTGSSYNEQFF; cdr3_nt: TGTGCCAGCAGAAATAACGGTCGAACAGGGTCTAGCTACAATGAGCAGTTCTTC
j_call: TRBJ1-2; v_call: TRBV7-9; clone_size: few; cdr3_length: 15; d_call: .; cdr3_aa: CASSLARPERYGYTF; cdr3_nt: TGTGCCAGCAGCTTAGCGCGTCCAGAACGCTATGGCTACACCTTC
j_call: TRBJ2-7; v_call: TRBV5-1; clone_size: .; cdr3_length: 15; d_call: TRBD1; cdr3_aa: CASSLDRGVSYEQYF; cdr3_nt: TGCGCCAGCAGCTTGGACAGGGGAGTTTCCTACGAGCAGTACTTC
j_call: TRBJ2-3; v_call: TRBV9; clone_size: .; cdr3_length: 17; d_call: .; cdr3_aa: CASSPSGTGRSTDTQYF; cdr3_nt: TGTGCCAGCAGCCCCTCCGGGACGGGTCGTAGCACAGATACGCAGTATTTT
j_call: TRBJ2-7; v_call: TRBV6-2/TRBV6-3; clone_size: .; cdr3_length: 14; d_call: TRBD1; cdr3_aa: CATVLRDSSYEQYF; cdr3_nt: TGTGCCACCGTCCTCCGGGACAGCTCCTACGAGCAGTACTTC
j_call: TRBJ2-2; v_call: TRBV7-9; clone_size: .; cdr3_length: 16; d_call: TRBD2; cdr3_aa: CASSFPGRGDTGELFF; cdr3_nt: TGTGCCAGCAGCTTCCCCGGGAGGGGCGACACCGGGGAGCTGTTTTTT
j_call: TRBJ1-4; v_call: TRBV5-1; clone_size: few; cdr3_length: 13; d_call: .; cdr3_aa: CASSPVGRGILFF; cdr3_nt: TGCGCCAGCAGCCCGGTTGGTAGAGGAATTCTGTTTTTT
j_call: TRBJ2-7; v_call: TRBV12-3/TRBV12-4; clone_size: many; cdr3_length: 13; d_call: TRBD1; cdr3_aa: CATGPGQSREQYF; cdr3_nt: TGTGCCACGGGGCCGGGACAGAGTCGCGAGCAGTACTTC
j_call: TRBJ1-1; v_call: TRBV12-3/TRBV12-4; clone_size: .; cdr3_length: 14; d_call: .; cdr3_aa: CASTYGGVGTEAFF; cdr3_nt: TGTGCCAGCACTTACGGTGGAGTAGGAACTGAAGCTTTCTTT
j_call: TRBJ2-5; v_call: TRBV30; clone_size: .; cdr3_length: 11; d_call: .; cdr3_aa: CAWSVRRTQYF; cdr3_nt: TGTGCCTGGAGTGTACGAAGGACCCAGTACTTC
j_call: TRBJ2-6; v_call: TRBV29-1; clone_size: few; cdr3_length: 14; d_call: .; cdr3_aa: CSVSTGSGANVLTF; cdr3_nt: TGCAGCGTTTCGACAGGCTCTGGGGCCAACGTCCTGACTTTC
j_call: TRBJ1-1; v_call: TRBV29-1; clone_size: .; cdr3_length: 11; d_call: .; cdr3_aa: CSVEVPTEAFF; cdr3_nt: TGCAGCGTTGAGGTCCCCACTGAAGCTTTCTTT
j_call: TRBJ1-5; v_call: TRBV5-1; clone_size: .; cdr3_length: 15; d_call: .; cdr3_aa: CASSRTGASNQPQHF; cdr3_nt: TGCGCCAGCAGCCGCACCGGGGCTAGCAATCAGCCCCAGCATTTT
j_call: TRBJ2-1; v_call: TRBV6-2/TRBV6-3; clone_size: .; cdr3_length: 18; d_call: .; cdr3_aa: CTSSYPALLGGYYNKQFF; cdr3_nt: TGTACCAGCAGTTACCCGGCCCTCCTGGGAGGATACTACAATAAGCAGTTCTTC
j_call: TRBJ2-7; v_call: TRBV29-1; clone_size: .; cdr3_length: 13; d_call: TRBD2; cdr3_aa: CSVVTSGSYEQYF; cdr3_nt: TGCAGCGTTGTCACTAGCGGGAGTTACGAGCAGTACTTC
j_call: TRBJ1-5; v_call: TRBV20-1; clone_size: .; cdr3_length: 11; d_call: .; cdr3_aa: CSARGSQPQHF; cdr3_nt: TGCAGTGCTAGAGGGAGTCAGCCCCAGCATTTT
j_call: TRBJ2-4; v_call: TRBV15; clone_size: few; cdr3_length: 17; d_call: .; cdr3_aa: CATSRDPTGLAKNIQYF; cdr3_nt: TGTGCCACCAGCAGAGATCCGACGGGACTAGCCAAAAACATTCAGTACTTC
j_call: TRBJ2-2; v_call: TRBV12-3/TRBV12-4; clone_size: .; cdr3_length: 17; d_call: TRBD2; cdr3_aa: CASRAGTSGSNTGELFF; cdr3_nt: TGTGCCAGCAGAGCCGGGACTAGCGGTTCTAACACCGGGGAGCTGTTTTTT
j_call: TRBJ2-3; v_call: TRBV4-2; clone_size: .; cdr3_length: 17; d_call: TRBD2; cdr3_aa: CASSRELAGGLTDTQYF; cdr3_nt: TGTGCCAGCAGCCGGGAACTAGCGGGGGGGCTCACAGATACGCAGTATTTT
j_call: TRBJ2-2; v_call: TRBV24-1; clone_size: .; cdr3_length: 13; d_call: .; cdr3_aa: CATSISAPGELFF; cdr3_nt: TGTGCCACCAGTATCAGCGCCCCCGGGGAGCTGTTTTTT
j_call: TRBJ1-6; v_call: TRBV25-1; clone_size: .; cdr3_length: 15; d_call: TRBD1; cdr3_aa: CASSEYGQGNSPLHF; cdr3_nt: TGTGCCAGCAGTGAATATGGACAGGGGAATTCACCCCTCCACTTT
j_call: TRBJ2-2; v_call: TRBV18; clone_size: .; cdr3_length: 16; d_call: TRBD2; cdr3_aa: CASSPQLAGDTGELFF; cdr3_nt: TGTGCCAGCTCACCCCAGCTAGCGGGAGACACCGGGGAGCTGTTTTTT
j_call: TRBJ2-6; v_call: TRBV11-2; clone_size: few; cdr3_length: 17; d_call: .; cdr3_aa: CASSFRSGKSGANVLTF; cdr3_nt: TGTGCCAGCAGCTTCAGGTCCGGAAAGTCTGGGGCCAACGTCCTGACTTTC
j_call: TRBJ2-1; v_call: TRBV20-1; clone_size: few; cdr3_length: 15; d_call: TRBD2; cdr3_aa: CSALRGTSGNNEQFF; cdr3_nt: TGCAGTGCTCTACGAGGGACTAGCGGTAACAATGAGCAGTTCTTC
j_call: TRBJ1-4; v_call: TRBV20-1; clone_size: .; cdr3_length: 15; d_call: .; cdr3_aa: CSARADGATNEKLFF; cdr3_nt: TGCAGTGCTAGGGCGGACGGTGCAACTAATGAAAAACTGTTTTTT
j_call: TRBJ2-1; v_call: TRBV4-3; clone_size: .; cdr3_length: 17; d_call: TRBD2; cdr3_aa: CASSLNRIAGGLDEQFF; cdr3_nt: TGCGCCAGCAGCCTTAATCGGATAGCGGGAGGGCTCGATGAGCAGTTCTTC
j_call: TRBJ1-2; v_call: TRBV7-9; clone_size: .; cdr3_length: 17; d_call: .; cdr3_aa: CASSLEVVSVQGNGYTF; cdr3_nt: TGTGCCAGCAGCTTAGAAGTTGTCAGCGTGCAGGGGAATGGCTACACCTTC
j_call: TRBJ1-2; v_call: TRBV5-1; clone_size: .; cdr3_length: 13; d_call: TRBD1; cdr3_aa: CASSLALQGGYTF; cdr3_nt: TGCGCCAGCAGCTTGGCCTTACAGGGGGGCTACACCTTC
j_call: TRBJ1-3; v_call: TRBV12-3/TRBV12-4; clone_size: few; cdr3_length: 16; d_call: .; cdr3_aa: CASSYTTTSSGNTIYF; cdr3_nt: TGTGCCAGCAGCTACACGACTACAAGCTCTGGAAACACCATATATTTT
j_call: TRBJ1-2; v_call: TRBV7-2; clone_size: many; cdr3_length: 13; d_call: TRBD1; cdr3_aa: CASSPRQGYGYTF; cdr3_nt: TGTGCCAGCAGCCCCCGACAGGGGTATGGCTACACCTTC
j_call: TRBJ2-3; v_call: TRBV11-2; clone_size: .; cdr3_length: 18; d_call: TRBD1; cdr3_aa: CASSADLGTGGRTRIQYF; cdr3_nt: TGTGCCAGCAGCGCAGACCTCGGGACAGGGGGCCGGACTAGAATACAGTATTTT
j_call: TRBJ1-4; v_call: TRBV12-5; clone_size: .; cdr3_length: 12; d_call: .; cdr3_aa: CASGLPPLGMFF; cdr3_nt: TGTGCTAGTGGTTTACCACCATTAGGTATGTTTTTT
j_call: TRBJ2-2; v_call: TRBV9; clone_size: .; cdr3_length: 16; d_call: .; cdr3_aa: CASSRGGVGESGELFF; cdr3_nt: TGTGCCAGCAGCAGAGGGGGGGTAGGGGAATCCGGGGAGCTGTTTTTT
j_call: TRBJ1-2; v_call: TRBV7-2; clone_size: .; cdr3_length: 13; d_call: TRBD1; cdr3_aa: CASSTDRVYGYTF; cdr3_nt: TGTGCCAGCAGTACCGACAGGGTCTATGGCTACACCTTC
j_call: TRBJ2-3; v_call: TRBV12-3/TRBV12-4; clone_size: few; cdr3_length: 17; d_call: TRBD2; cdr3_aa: CASSPGLAGPRADTQYF; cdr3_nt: TGTGCCAGCAGTCCGGGACTAGCGGGACCTCGGGCAGATACGCAGTATTTT
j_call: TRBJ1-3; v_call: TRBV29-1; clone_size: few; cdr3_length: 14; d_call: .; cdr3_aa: CSALVGLSGNTIYF; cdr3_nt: TGCAGCGCCCTGGTGGGGCTCTCTGGAAACACCATATATTTT
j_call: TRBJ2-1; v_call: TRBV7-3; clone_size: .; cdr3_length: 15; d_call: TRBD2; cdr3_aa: CASSPKGGRLNEQFF; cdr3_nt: TGTGCCAGCAGCCCAAAGGGCGGGAGGCTAAATGAGCAGTTCTTC
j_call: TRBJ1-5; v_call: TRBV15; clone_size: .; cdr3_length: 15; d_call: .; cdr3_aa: CATSRDVWRNQPQHF; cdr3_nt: TGTGCCACCAGCAGAGACGTCTGGAGAAATCAGCCCCAGCATTTT
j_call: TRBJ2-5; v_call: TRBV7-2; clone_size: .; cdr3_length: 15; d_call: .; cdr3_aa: CASSTFPSQGETQYF; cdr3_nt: TGTGCCAGCAGCACATTCCCCAGCCAGGGCGAGACCCAGTACTTC
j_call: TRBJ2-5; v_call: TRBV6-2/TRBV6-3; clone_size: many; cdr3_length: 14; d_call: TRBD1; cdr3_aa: CASSLRRGRETQYF; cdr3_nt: TGTGCCAGCAGTCTCCGCAGGGGGCGTGAGACCCAGTACTTC
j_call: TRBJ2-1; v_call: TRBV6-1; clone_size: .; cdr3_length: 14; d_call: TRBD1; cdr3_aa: CASRGQGVGNEQFF; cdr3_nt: TGTGCCAGCAGAGGACAGGGGGTAGGCAATGAGCAGTTCTTC
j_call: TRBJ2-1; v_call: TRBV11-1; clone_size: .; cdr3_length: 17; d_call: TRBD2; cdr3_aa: CASSLTVRLAGDNEQFF; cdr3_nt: TGTGCCAGCAGCTTAACCGTCCGGCTAGCGGGGGACAATGAGCAGTTCTTC
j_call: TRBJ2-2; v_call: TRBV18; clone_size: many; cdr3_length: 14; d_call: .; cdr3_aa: CASSPGIDTGELFF; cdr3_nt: TGTGCCAGCTCACCAGGAATTGACACCGGGGAGCTGTTTTTT